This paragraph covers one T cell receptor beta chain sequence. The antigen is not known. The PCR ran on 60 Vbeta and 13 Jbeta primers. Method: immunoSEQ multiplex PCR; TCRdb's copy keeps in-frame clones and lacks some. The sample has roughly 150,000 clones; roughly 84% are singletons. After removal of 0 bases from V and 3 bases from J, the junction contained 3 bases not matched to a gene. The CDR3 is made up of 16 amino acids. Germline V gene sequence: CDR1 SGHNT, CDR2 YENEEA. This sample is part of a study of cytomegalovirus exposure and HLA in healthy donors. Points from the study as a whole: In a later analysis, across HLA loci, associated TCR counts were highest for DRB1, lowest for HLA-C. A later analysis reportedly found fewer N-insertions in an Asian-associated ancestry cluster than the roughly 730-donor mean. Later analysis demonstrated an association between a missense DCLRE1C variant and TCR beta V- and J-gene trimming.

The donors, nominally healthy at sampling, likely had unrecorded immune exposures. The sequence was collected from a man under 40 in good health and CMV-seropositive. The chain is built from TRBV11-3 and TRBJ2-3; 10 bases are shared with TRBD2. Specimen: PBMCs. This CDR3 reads CASSLDIAGGTDTQYF. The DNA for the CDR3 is TGTGCCAGCAGCTTAGATATAGCGGGAGGAACAGATACGCAGTATTTT.